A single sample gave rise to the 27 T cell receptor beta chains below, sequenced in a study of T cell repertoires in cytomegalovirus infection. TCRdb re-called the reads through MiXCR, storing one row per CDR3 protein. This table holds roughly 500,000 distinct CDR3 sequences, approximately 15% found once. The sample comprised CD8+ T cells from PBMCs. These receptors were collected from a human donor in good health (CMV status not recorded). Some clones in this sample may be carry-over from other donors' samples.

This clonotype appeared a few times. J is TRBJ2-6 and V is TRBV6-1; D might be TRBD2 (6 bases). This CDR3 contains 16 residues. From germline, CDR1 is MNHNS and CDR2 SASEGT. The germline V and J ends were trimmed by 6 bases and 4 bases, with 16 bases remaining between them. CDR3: CASSEYLATGANVLTF. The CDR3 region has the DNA TGTGCCAGCAGCGAATACCTAGCGACGGGGGCCAACGTCCTGACTTTC.

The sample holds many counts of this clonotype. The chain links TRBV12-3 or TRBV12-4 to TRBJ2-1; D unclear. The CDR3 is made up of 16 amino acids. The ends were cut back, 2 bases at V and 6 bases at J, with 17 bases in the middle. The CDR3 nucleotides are TGTGCCAGCAGTTTAAGTGTTTACTCCCCCATCAATGAGCAGTTCTTC. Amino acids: CASSLSVYSPINEQFF.

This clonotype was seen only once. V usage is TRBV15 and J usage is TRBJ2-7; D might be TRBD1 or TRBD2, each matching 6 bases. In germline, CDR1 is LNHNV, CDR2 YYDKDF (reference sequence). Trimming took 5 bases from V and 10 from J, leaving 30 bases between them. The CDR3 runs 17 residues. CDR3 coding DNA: TGTGCCACCAGCGGGATCTCGGACAGCGGGCTGCTCGTCCCCCAGTACTTC. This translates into CATSGISDSGLLVPQYF.

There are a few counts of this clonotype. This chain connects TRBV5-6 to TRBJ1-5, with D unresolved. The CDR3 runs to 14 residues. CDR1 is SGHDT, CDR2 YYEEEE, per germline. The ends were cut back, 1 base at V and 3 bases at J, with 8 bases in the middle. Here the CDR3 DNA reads TGTGCCAGCAGCTTGTTAGAGTCCAATCAGCCCCAGCATTTT. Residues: CASSLLESNQPQHF.

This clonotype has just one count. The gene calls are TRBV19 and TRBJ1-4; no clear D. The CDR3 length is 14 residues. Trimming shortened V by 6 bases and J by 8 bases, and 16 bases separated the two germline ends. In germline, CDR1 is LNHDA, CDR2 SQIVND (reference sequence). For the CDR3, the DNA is TGTGCCAGTAGCCAGACACGAATGGGGGAAAAACTGTTTTTT. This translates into CASSQTRMGEKLFF.

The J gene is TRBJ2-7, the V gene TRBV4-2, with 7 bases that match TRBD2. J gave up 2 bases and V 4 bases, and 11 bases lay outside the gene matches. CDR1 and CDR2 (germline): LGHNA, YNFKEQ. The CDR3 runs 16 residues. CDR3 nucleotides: TGTGCCAGCAGCCTTCGACTAGCCACACCCACCTACGAGCAGTACTTC. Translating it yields CASSLRLATPTYEQYF.

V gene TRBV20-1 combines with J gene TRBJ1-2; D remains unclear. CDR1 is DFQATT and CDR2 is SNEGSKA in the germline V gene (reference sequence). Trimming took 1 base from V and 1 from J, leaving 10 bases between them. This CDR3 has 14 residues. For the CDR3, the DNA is TGCAGTGCTAGAGGTAGTCAATTTAACTATGGCTACACCTTC. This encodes CSARGSQFNYGYTF.

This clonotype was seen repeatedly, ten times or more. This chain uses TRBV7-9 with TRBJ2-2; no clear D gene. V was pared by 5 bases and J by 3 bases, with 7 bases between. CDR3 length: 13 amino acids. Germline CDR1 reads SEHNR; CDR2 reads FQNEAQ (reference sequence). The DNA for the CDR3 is TGTGCCAGCAGCCCCTTGGACACCGGGGAGCTGTTTTTT. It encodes CASSPLDTGELFF. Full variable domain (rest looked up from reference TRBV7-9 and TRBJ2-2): DTGVSQNPRHKITKRGQNVTFRCDPISEHNRLYWYRQTLGQGPEFLTYFQNEAQLEKSRLLSDRFSAERPKGSFSTLEIQRTEQGDSAMYLCASSPLDTGELFFGEGSRLTVL.

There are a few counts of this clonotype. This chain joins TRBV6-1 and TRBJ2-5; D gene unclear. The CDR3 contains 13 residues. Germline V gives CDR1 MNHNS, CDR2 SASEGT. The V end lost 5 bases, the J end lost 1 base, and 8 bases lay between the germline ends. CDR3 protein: CASSYGIQETQYF. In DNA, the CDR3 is TGTGCCAGCAGTTATGGGATCCAAGAGACCCAGTACTTC.

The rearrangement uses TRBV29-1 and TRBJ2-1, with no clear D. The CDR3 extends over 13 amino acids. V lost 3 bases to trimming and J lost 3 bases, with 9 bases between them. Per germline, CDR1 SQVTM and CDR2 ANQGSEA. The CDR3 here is CSVDLADYNEQFF. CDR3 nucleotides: TGCAGCGTTGATTTGGCGGACTACAATGAGCAGTTCTTC.

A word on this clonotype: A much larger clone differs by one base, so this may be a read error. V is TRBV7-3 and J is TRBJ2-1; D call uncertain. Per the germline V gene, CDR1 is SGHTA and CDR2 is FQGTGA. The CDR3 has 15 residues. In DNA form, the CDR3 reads TGTGCCACCAGCTTAGAGGTGAACCCATTAAATGAGCAGTTCTTC. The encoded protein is CATSLEVNPLNEQFF.

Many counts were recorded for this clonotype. CDR3 residues: CASSQRDSGANVLTF. CDR3 nucleotide sequence: TGTGCCAGCAGCCAAAGGGATTCTGGGGCCAACGTCCTGACTTTC. This chain connects TRBV27 to TRBJ2-6; no reliable D call. The germline V gene encodes CDR1 MNHEY and CDR2 SMNVEV (reference sequence). V dropped 6 bases and J dropped 1 base, with 10 bases sitting between them. CDR3 length: 15 residues.

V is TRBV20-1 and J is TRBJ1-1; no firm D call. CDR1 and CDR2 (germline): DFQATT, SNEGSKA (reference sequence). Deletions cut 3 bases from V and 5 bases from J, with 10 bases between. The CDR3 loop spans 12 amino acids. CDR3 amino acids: CSARRRITEAFF. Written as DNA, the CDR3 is TGCAGTGCTAGGAGGAGGATAACTGAAGCTTTCTTT.

CDR3: CSATGTQSHYGYTF. CDR3 nucleotide sequence: TGCAGTGCTACAGGGACACAAAGCCACTATGGCTACACCTTC. The V gene is TRBV20-1, the J gene TRBJ1-2, with TRBD1 as a possible D gene (6 bases). V gave up 4 bases and J gave up 3 bases, with 15 bases separating them. The germline gives CDR1 DFQATT, CDR2 SNEGSKA (reference sequence). CDR3 length equals 14 residues.

The CDR3 bases are TGCGCCAGCAGCTTGGTGGAAGGGGCTGGGGCCAACGTCCTGACTTTC. This gives the protein CASSLVEGAGANVLTF. This chain uses TRBV5-1 with TRBJ2-6; perhaps TRBD1 as D (5 bases). Per the germline V gene, CDR1 is SGHRS and CDR2 is YFSETQ. This CDR3 spans 16 amino acids. The V end lost 0 bases, the J end lost 2 bases, and 9 bases lay between the germline ends.

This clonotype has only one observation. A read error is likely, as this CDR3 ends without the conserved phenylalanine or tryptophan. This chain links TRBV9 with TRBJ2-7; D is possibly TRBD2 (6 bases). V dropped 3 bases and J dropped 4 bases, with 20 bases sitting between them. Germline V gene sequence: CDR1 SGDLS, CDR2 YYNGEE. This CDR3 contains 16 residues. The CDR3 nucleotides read TGTGCCAGCAGCGCCGAGGACTTTGGCGGGATATACGAGCAGTACTTA. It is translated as CASSAEDFGGIYEQYL.

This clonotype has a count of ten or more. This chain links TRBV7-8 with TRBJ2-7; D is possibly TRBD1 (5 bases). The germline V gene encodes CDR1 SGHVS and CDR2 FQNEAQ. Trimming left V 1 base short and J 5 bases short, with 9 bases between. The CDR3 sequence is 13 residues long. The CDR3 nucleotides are TGTGCCAGCAGCTTAGTGCCCAGGGACGAGCAGTACTTC. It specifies CASSLVPRDEQYF.

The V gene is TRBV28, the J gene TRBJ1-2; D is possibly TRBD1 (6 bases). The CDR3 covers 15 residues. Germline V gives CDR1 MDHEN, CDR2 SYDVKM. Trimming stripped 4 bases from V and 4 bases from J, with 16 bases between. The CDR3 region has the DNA TGTGCCAGCAGTTCTTCCGAGGGGGTTATCTATGGCTACACCTTC. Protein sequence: CASSSSEGVIYGYTF.

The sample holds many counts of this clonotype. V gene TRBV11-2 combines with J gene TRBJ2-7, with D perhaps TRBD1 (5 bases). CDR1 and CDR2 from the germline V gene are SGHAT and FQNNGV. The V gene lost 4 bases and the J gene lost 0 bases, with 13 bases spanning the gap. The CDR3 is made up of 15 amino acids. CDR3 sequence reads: CASSSDSSLSYEQYF. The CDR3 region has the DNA TGTGCCAGCAGCTCAGACAGCTCCCTCTCCTACGAGCAGTACTTC.

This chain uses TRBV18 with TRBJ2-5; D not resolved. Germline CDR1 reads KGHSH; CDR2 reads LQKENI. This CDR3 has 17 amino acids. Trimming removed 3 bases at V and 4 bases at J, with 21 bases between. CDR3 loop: CASSPQEGKPGLETQYF. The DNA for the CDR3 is TGTGCCAGCTCACCCCAAGAAGGGAAACCAGGATTAGAGACCCAGTACTTC.

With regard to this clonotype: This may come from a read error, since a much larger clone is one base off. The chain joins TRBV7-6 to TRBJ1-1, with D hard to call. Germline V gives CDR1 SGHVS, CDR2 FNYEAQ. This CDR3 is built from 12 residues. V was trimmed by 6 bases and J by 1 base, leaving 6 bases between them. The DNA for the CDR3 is TGTGCCAGCAGAACGTCGAACACTGAAGCTTTCTTT. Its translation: CASRTSNTEAFF.

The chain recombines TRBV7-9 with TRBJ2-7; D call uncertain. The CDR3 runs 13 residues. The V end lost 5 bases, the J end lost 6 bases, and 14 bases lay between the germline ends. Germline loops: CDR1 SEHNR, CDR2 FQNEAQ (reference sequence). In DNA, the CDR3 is TGTGCCAGCAGCCCACCCCCGACAATCGAGCAGTACTTC. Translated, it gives CASSPPPTIEQYF. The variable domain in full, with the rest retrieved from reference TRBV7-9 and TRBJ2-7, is DTGVSQNPRHKITKRGQNVTFRCDPISEHNRLYWYRQTLGQGPEFLTYFQNEAQLEKSRLLSDRFSAERPKGSFSTLEIQRTEQGDSAMYLCASSPPPTIEQYFGPGTRLTVT.

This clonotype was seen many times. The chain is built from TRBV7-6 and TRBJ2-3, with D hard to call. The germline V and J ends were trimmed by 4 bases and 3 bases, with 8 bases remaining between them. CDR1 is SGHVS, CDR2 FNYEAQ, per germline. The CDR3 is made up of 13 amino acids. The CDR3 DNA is TGTGCCAGCAGCTCAGTGGCTACAGATACGCAGTATTTT. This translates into CASSSVATDTQYF.

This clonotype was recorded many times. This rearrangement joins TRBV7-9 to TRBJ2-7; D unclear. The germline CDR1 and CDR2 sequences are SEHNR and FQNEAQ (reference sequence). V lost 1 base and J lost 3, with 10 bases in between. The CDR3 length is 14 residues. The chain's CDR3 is CASSLGHSRYEQYF. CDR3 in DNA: TGTGCCAGCAGCTTAGGTCATTCTCGCTACGAGCAGTACTTC.

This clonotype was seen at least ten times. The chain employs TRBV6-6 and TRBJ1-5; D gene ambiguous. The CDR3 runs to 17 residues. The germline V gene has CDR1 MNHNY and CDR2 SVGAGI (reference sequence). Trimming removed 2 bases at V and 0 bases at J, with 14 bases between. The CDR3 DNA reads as TGTGCCAGCAGTTACCTAAAGGATCTATATAGCAATCAGCCCCAGCATTTT. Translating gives CASSYLKDLYSNQPQHF.

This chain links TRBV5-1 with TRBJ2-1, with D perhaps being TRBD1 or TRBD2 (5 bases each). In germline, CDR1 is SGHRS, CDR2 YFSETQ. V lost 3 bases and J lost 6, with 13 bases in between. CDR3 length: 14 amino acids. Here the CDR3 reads CASSYGGGGNEQFF. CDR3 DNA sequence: TGCGCCAGCAGCTATGGGGGTGGAGGCAATGAGCAGTTCTTC.

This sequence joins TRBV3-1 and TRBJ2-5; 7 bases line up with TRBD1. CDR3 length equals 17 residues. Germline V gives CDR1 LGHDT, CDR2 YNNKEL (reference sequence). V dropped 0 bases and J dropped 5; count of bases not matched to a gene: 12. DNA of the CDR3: TGTGCCAGCAGCCAAGAGTTCCGGCAGGGGGAAGAGGAGACCCAGTACTTC. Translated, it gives CASSQEFRQGEEETQYF.